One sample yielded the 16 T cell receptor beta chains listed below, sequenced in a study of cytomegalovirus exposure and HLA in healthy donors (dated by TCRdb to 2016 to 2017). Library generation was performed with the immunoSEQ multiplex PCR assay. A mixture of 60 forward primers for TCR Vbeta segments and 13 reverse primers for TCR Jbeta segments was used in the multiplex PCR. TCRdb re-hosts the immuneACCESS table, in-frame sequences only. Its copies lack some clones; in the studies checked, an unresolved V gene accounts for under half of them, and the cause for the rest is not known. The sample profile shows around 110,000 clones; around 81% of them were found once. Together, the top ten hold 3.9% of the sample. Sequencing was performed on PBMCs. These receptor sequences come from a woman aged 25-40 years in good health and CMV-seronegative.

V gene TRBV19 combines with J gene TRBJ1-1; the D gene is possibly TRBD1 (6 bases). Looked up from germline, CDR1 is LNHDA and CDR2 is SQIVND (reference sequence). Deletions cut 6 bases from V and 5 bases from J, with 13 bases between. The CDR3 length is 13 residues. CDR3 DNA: TGTGCCAGTAGCAGCAAACAGGGTACTGAAGCTTTCTTT. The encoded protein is CASSSKQGTEAFF. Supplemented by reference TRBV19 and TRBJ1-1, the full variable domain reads DGGITQSPKYLFRKEGQNVTLSCEQNLNHDAMYWYRQDPGQGLRLIYYSQIVNDFQKGDIAEGYSVSREKKESFPLTVTSAQKNPTAFYLCASSSKQGTEAFFGQGTRLTVV.

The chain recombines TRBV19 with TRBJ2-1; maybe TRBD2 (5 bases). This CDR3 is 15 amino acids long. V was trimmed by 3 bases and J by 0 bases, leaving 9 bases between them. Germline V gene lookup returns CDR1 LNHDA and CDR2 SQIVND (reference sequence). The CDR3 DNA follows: TGTGCCAGTAGTATCAACGGGGACTCCTACAATGAGCAGTTCTTC. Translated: CASSINGDSYNEQFF.

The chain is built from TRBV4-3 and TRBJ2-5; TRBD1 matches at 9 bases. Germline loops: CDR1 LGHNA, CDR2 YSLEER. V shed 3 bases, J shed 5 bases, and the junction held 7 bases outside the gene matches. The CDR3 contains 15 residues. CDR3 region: CASSHIQGAGETQYF. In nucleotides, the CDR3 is TGCGCCAGCAGCCACATACAGGGGGCGGGGGAGACCCAGTACTTC.

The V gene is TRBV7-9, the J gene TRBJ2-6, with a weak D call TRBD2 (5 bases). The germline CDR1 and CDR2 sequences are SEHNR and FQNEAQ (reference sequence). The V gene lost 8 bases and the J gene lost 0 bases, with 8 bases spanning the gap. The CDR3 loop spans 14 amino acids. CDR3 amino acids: CASARASGANVLTF. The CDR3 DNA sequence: TGTGCCAGCGCGCGGGCCTCTGGGGCCAACGTCCTGACTTTC.

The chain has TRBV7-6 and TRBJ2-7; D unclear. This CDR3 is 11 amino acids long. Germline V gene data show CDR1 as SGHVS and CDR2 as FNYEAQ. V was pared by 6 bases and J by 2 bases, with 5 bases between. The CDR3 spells CASSDTYEQYF. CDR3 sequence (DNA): TGTGCCAGCAGTGACACCTACGAGCAGTACTTC.

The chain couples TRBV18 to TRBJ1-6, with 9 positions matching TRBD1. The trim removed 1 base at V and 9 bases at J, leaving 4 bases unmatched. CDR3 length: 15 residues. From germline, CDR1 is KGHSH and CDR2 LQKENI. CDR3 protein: CASSPQQGASSPLHF. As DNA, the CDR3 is TGTGCCAGCTCACCACAACAGGGGGCAAGTTCACCCCTCCACTTT.

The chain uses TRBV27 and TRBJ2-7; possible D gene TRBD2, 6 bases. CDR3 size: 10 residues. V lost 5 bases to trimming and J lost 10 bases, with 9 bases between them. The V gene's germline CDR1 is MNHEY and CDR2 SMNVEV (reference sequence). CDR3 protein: CASSTTSQYF. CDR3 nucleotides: TGTGCCAGCAGTACGACTAGTCAGTACTTC.

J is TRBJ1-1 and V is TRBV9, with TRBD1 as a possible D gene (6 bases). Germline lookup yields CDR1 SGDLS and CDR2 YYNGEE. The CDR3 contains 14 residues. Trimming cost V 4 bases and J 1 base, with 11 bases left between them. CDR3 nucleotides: TGTGCCAGCAGCTCCGGACAGTCGAACACTGAAGCTTTCTTT. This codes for CASSSGQSNTEAFF.

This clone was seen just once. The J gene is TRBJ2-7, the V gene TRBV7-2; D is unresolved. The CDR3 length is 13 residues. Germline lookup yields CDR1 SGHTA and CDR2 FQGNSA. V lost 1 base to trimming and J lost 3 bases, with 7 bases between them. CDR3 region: CASSLELYYEQYF. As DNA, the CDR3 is TGTGCCAGCAGCTTAGAACTGTACTACGAGCAGTACTTC.

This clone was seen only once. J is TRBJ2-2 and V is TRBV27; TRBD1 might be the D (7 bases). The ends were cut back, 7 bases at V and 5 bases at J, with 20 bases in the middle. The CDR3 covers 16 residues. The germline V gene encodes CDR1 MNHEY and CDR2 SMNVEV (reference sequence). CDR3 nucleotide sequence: TGTGCCAGCAAGAATTTGGCAGGGGGAGGTACCGGGGAGCTGTTTTTT. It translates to CASKNLAGGGTGELFF.

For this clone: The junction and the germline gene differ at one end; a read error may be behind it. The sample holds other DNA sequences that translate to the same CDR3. Written as DNA, the CDR3 is TGTGCCAGCAGGCGACAGGGCGCCTTCTCCTACGAGCAGTATTTC. Protein sequence: CASRRQGAFSYEQYF. The genes are TRBV6-5 and TRBJ2-7, with 7 bases matching TRBD1. The CDR3 runs 15 residues. Per the germline V gene, CDR1 is MNHEY and CDR2 is SVGAGI.

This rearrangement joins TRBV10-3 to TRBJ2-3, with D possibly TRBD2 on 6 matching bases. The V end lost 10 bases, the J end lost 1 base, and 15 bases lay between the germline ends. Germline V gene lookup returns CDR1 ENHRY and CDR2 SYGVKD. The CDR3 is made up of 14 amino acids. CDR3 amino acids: CATWDLLGTDTQYF. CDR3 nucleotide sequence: TGTGCCACTTGGGACTTATTGGGCACAGATACGCAGTATTTT.

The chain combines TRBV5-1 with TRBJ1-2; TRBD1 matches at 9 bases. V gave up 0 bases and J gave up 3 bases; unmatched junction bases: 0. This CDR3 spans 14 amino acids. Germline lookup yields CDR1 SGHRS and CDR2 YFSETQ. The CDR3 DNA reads TGCGCCAGCAGCTTGGGACAGGGGGACTATGGCTACACCTTC. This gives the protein CASSLGQGDYGYTF.

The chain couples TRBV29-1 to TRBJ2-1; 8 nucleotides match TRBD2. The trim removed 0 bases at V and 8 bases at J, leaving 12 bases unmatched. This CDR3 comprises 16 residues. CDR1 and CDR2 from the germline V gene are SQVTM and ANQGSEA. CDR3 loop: CSVEDLGLEGRDEQFF. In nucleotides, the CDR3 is TGCAGCGTTGAAGACTTGGGACTAGAGGGGAGGGATGAGCAGTTCTTC.

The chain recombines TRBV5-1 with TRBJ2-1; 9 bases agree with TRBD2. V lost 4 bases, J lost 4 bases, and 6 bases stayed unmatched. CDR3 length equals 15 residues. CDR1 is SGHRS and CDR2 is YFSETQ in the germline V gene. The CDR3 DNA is TGCGCCAGCAGCGGAGGACTAGCGTCTTACAATGAGCAGTTCTTC. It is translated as CASSGGLASYNEQFF.

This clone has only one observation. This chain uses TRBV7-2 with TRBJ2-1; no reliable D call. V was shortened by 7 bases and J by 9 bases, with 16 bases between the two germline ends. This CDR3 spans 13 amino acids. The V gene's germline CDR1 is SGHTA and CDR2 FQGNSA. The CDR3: CASTRGPYPEQFF. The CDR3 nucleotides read TGTGCCAGCACCCGTGGGCCTTATCCTGAGCAGTTCTTC.